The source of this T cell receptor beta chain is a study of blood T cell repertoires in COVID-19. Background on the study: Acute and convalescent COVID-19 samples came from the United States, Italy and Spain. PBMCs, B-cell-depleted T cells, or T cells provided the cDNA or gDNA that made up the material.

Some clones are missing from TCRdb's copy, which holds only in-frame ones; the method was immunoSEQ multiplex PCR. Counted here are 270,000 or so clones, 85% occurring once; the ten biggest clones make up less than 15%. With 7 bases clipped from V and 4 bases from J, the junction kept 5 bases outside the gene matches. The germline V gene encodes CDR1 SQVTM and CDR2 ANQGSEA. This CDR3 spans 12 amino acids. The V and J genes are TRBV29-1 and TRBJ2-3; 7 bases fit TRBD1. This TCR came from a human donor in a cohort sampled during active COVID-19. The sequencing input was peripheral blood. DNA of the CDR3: TGCAGCGCCGACAGGGTAGCAGATACGCAGTATTTT. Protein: CSADRVADTQYF.